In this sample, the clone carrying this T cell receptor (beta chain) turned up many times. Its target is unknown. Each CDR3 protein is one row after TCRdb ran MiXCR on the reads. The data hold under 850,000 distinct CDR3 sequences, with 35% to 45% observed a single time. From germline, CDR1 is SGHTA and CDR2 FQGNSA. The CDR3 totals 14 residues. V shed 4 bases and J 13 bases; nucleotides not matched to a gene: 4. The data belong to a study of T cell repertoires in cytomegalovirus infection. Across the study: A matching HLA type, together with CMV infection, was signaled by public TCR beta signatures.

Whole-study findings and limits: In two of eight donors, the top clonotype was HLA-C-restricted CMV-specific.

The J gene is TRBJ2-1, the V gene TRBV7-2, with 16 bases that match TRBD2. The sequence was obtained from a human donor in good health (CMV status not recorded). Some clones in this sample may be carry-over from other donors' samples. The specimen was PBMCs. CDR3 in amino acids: CASSWGLAGGSQFF. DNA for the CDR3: TGTGCCAGCAGCTGGGGACTAGCGGGAGGGAGTCAGTTCTTC.